This T cell receptor (beta chain) was sequenced for a study of T cell responses to AZD1222 COVID-19 vaccine. V gave up 10 bases and J gave up 0 bases, with 9 bases separating them. Germline values: CDR1 SNHLY, CDR2 FYNNEI. The CDR3 is 12 residues long. Some clones are missing from TCRdb's copy, which holds only in-frame ones; the method was immunoSEQ multiplex PCR. The data contain some 120,000 clones, approximately 80% of them singletons. J is TRBJ1-2 and V is TRBV2; D may be TRBD1 (5 bases). Material: peripheral blood, obtained 28 days after the second AZD1222 dose. This TCR came from an adult who received the AZD1222 COVID-19 vaccine. CDR3 in DNA: TGTGCCACCGCGACAGCTAACTATGGCTACACCTTC. It yields the protein CATATANYGYTF.